A single sample is the source of the 25 T cell receptor beta chains below, sequenced in a study of long-term antiretroviral therapy in people with HIV. Runs used v3.0 of the immunoSEQ assay and were done at survey level. Libraries were prepared by immunoSEQ multiplex PCR; TCRdb keeps only in-frame clonotypes and omits some of them. The data contain over 20,000 clones, 85% of them singletons. This specimen consisted of unsorted PBMCs, obtained 1.6 years after starting antiretroviral therapy. The receptors originated from a man aged 35-49 years with HIV.

Only one count was recorded for this clone. The chain links TRBV9 to TRBJ2-1; 9 nucleotides align to TRBD2. Per the germline V gene, CDR1 is SGDLS and CDR2 is YYNGEE. CDR3 length equals 18 residues. V lost 0 bases to trimming and J lost 3 bases; unmatched junction nucleotides: 10. CDR3 region: CASSVEGVAGAHYNEQFF. The CDR3 coding sequence is TGTGCCAGCAGCGTAGAGGGGGTAGCGGGAGCCCACTACAATGAGCAGTTCTTC.

A word on this clone: Distinct nucleotide sequences in the sample also encode this CDR3. The genes are TRBV7-3 and TRBJ2-3, with 12 bases fitting TRBD2. Germline V gene data show CDR1 as SGHTA and CDR2 as FQGTGA. The CDR3 spans 16 residues. V lost 4 bases to trimming and J lost 3 bases; unmatched junction nucleotides: 5. The CDR3 region is CASSSSGGAETDTQYF. DNA for the CDR3: TGTGCCAGCAGCTCTAGCGGGGGGGCCGAGACAGATACGCAGTATTTT.

The chain is built from TRBV11-3 and TRBJ2-5; D gene unclear. V gave up 0 bases and J gave up 2 bases, with 10 bases separating them. The CDR3 is made up of 15 amino acids. Germline V CDR1 and CDR2: SGHNT, YENEEA. The CDR3 bases are TGTGCCAGCAGCTTAGAGGGTCGCGGACAAGAGACCCAGTACTTC. Translated: CASSLEGRGQETQYF.

The CDR3 DNA reads TGTGCCAGCAGCTTCGACTCCTACAATGAGCAGTTCTTC. As protein: CASSFDSYNEQFF. The J gene is TRBJ2-1, the V gene TRBV7-3; D unclear. V shed 3 bases and J shed 0 bases, with 3 bases lying between them. Germline V gene lookup returns CDR1 SGHTA and CDR2 FQGTGA. This CDR3 is built from 13 residues. Together with reference TRBV7-3 and TRBJ2-1, the CDR3 gives the full variable domain: GAGVSQTPSNKVTEKGKYVELRCDPISGHTALYWYRQSLGQGPEFLIYFQGTGAADDSGLPNDRFFAVRPEGSVSTLKIQRTERGDSAVYLCASSFDSYNEQFFGPGTRLTVL.

The CDR3 protein is CASREDPSYSYNEQFF. For the CDR3, the DNA is TGTGCCAGCAGGGAGGACCCCTCATACTCCTACAATGAGCAGTTCTTC. This chain links TRBV2 with TRBJ2-1, with a weak D call TRBD2 (5 bases). V dropped 6 bases and J dropped 0 bases, with 15 bases sitting between them. Per the germline V gene, CDR1 is SNHLY and CDR2 is FYNNEI. The CDR3 sequence is 16 residues long. The full variable domain, with the rest looked up from reference TRBV2 and TRBJ2-1, is EPEVTQTPSHQVTQMGQEVILRCVPISNHLYFYWYRQILGQKVEFLVSFYNNEISEKSEIFDDQFSVERPDGSNFTLKIRSTKLEDSAMYFCASREDPSYSYNEQFFGPGTRLTVL.

The CDR3 coding sequence is TGTGCCAGCAGCTTTTCCCCCACCTCGGGGCTATCAACTTACGAGCAGTACTTC. It is translated as CASSFSPTSGLSTYEQYF. The V and J genes are TRBV11-3 and TRBJ2-7, with D possibly called TRBD1 or TRBD2 (5 bases each). The ends were cut back, 3 bases at V and 4 bases at J, with 25 bases in the middle. The germline gives CDR1 SGHNT, CDR2 YENEEA. This CDR3 region has 18 residues.

The chain joins TRBV6-5 to TRBJ1-5; D is unclear. In germline, CDR1 is MNHEY, CDR2 SVGAGI. Between the trimmed V and J ends, which lost 4 bases and 1 base, there was a span of 14 bases. The CDR3 is 16 residues long. The CDR3 is CASSSSGWRSNQPQHF. The CDR3 DNA follows: TGTGCCAGCAGTTCCTCAGGCTGGAGGAGCAATCAGCCCCAGCATTTT.

The chain couples TRBV12-5 to TRBJ2-7; D is uncertain. Looked up from germline, CDR1 is LGHNT and CDR2 is FRNRAP. This CDR3 contains 11 residues. Deletions cut 6 bases from V and 4 bases from J, with 7 bases between. The CDR3 nucleotides read TGTGCTAGTGGCCGAGATTACGAGCAGTACTTC. This encodes CASGRDYEQYF.

This rearrangement joins TRBV6-4 to TRBJ1-2, with D uncertain. The CDR3 consists of 11 residues. CDR1 is MRHNA and CDR2 is SNTAGT in the germline V gene. Trimming removed 8 bases from V and 3 bases from J, with 7 bases in between. The CDR3 nucleotides are TGTGCCAGCGACGGATACTATGGCTACACCTTC. Protein product: CASDGYYGYTF.

V usage is TRBV7-8 and J usage is TRBJ1-1; perhaps TRBD1 as D (6 bases). Germline CDR1 reads SGHVS; CDR2 reads FQNEAQ. This CDR3 spans 17 amino acids. Deletions cut 5 bases from V and 1 base from J, with 20 bases between. CDR3 nucleotides: TGTGCCAGCAGCCCAGTAGGCAGGGGTATTAGGAACACTGAAGCTTTCTTT. This sequence encodes CASSPVGRGIRNTEAFF.

V and J are TRBV11-2 and TRBJ2-6; 12 nucleotides align to TRBD2. Germline V gives CDR1 SGHAT, CDR2 FQNNGV. V dropped 0 bases and J dropped 0; count of bases not matched to a gene: 6. The length of the CDR3 is 20 residues. CDR3 DNA: TGTGCCAGCAGCTTAGAGCTAGCGGGGGGGTTCTTCTCTGGGGCCAACGTCCTGACTTTC. This gives the protein CASSLELAGGFFSGANVLTF.

Only a few counts were recorded for this clone. CDR3 region: CATSSAQKRDTSSYNSPLHF. The CDR3, as DNA: TGTGCCACCTCCTCTGCCCAGAAGCGGGACACCTCCTCCTATAATTCACCCCTCCACTTT. The V gene is TRBV19, the J gene TRBJ1-6; maybe TRBD1 (6 bases). In germline, CDR1 is LNHDA, CDR2 SQIVND (reference sequence). The CDR3 has 20 residues. Deletions cut 10 bases from V and 0 bases from J, with 28 bases between.

J is TRBJ2-7 and V is TRBV11-2; D is ambiguous. The V end was cut by 5 bases, the J end by 0 bases, with 11 bases between. CDR1 is SGHAT and CDR2 is FQNNGV in the germline V gene. This CDR3 is built from 14 residues. CDR3 loop: CASSLIGSSYEQYF. CDR3 DNA sequence: TGTGCCAGCAGCCTCATAGGGTCCTCCTACGAGCAGTACTTC.

The rearrangement links TRBV4-2 to TRBJ2-7, with TRBD1 matching 9 bases. The CDR3 runs 15 residues. Germline CDR1 is LGHNA and CDR2 is YNFKEQ. The V gene end was trimmed by 3 bases and the J gene end by 1 base; junction bases not matched to a gene: 4. The CDR3 DNA reads TGTGCCAGCAGCCAGGGACAGGGAGAATCCTACGAGCAGTACTTC. Translation gives CASSQGQGESYEQYF.

The chain is built from TRBV5-8 and TRBJ2-3; 7 bases align to TRBD2. The CDR3 sequence is 17 residues long. The V gene end was trimmed by 1 base and the J gene end by 2 bases; junction bases not matched to a gene: 10. The germline V gene encodes CDR1 SGHTS and CDR2 YDEGEE. The CDR3 loop is CASSLNSLAAYTDTQYF. In DNA form, the CDR3 reads TGTGCCAGCAGCTTGAACTCTCTAGCGGCCTACACAGATACGCAGTATTTT. Based on the CDR3 plus reference TRBV5-8 and TRBJ2-3, the full variable domain is EAGVTQSPTHLIKTRGQQATLRCSPISGHTSVYWYQQALGLGLQFLLWYDEGEERNRGNFPPRFSGRQFPNYSSELNVNALELEDSALYLCASSLNSLAAYTDTQYFGPGTRLTVL.

V and J are TRBV19 and TRBJ2-2; 8 nucleotides match TRBD1. Germline V gene sequence: CDR1 LNHDA, CDR2 SQIVND (reference sequence). There are 15 residues in the CDR3. Trimming cost V 3 bases and J 5 bases; bases outside gene matches: 5. CDR3: CASSIRTGNTGELFF. DNA for the CDR3: TGTGCCAGTAGTATTCGGACAGGGAATACCGGGGAGCTGTTTTTT.

CDR3 region: CASSGRDRGSGEQYF. CDR3 bases: TGTGCCAGCAGCGGGCGGGACAGGGGATCTGGCGAGCAGTACTTC. V gene TRBV11-2 combines with J gene TRBJ2-7, with TRBD1 matching 10 bases. Germline-derived CDR1 and CDR2 are SGHAT and FQNNGV. There are 15 residues in the CDR3. V shed 5 bases, J shed 6 bases, and the junction held 10 bases outside the gene matches. Supplemented by reference TRBV11-2 and TRBJ2-7, the full variable domain reads EAGVAQSPRYKIIEKRQSVAFWCNPISGHATLYWYQQILGQGPKLLIQFQNNGVVDDSQLPKDRFSAERLKGVDSTLKIQPAKLEDSAVYLCASSGRDRGSGEQYFGPGTRLTVT.

This chain links TRBV18 with TRBJ2-7; 7 bases map to TRBD2. The CDR3 is made up of 15 amino acids. The germline V gene encodes CDR1 KGHSH and CDR2 LQKENI. J gave up 2 bases and V 6 bases, and 10 bases lay outside the gene matches. The CDR3 DNA follows: TGTGCCAGCTCGCTCCGGGGAGGGCTTACCTACGAGCAGTACTTC. It is translated as CASSLRGGLTYEQYF.

The sample holds one count of this clone. The rearrangement uses TRBV9 and TRBJ1-4, with 11 bases fitting TRBD1. CDR3 length: 15 residues. Trimming removed 3 bases from V and 5 bases from J; junction bases left unmatched: 3. Germline assignment: CDR1 SGDLS and CDR2 YYNGEE. The CDR3 protein is CASSEGDRGNEKLFF. The CDR3 region has the DNA TGTGCCAGCAGCGAGGGGGACAGGGGGAATGAAAAACTGTTTTTT.

The V call is TRBV15, the J call TRBJ1-2; weak D call: TRBD1 (6 bases). CDR1 is LNHNV and CDR2 is YYDKDF in the germline V gene (reference sequence). The ends were cut back, 7 bases at V and 0 bases at J, with 12 bases in the middle. The CDR3 is made up of 14 amino acids. This chain's CDR3 is CATTSTGANYGYTF. In DNA, the CDR3 is TGTGCCACCACCTCGACAGGTGCTAACTATGGCTACACCTTC. The variable domain in full, completed from reference TRBV15 and TRBJ1-2, reads DAMVIQNPRYQVTQFGKPVTLSCSQTLNHNVMYWYQQKSSQAPKLLFHYYDKDFNNEADTPDNFQSRRPNTSFCFLDIRSPGLGDTAMYLCATTSTGANYGYTFGSGTRLTVV.

The chain employs TRBV11-2 and TRBJ2-3; D is perhaps TRBD2 (5 bases). V was clipped by 4 bases and J by 1 base, with 12 bases between them. The CDR3 covers 15 residues. The V gene's germline CDR1 is SGHAT and CDR2 FQNNGV. The CDR3 region is CASSSRGSRTDTQYF. The CDR3 bases are TGTGCCAGCAGCTCCCGGGGATCTCGCACAGATACGCAGTATTTT.

The V gene is TRBV5-6, the J gene TRBJ2-6; 10 bases map to TRBD1. Germline values: CDR1 SGHDT, CDR2 YYEEEE. CDR3 length equals 16 residues. Germline trimming cut 3 bases from V and 0 bases from J; bases unmatched to any gene: 0. CDR3 amino acids: CASSWTGGSGANVLTF. DNA for the CDR3: TGTGCCAGCAGCTGGACAGGGGGCTCTGGGGCCAACGTCCTGACTTTC. The variable domain in full, completed from reference TRBV5-6 and TRBJ2-6, reads DAGVTQSPTHLIKTRGQQVTLRCSPKSGHDTVSWYQQALGQGPQFIFQYYEEEERQRGNFPDRFSGHQFPNYSSELNVNALLLGDSALYLCASSWTGGSGANVLTFGAGSRLTVL.

The rearrangement joins TRBV27 to TRBJ2-5; 7 bases are a match to TRBD2. CDR3 length equals 13 residues. Germline V gene data show CDR1 as MNHEY and CDR2 as SMNVEV (reference sequence). V trimming: 7 bases; J trimming: 3 bases; junction bases outside the gene matches: 5. For the CDR3, the DNA is TGTGCCAGCAATTCCCTAGCGGAAGAGACCCAGTACTTC. Its protein product is CASNSLAEETQYF.

The V gene is TRBV9, the J gene TRBJ1-3; no firm D call. V gave up 3 bases and J gave up 7 bases, with 11 bases separating them. The V gene's germline CDR1 is SGDLS and CDR2 YYNGEE. The CDR3 runs 13 residues. The CDR3 reads CASSGRVGNTIYF. CDR3 bases: TGTGCCAGCAGCGGGCGAGTGGGGAACACCATATATTTT.

The J gene is TRBJ1-2, the V gene TRBV6-5, with D tentatively TRBD1 (5 bases). This CDR3 is built from 15 residues. The V end lost 5 bases, the J end lost 7 bases, and 20 bases lay between the germline ends. Germline CDR1 and CDR2: MNHEY and SVGAGI. The CDR3 sequence: CASSPMPGPGFGYTF. CDR3 nucleotides: TGTGCCAGCAGTCCCATGCCCGGGCCAGGGTTTGGCTACACCTTC.